A selection of T cell receptor beta chains follows, all from one sample in a study of OX40 agonist ivuxolimab in advanced cancers. TCRdb's table, derived via immunoSEQ multiplex PCR, lists solely in-frame clones and lacks some. The repertoire includes some 80,000 clones, about 93% of them detected once, and around 21% sits in the top ten. The sequencing used CD4+ or CD8+ T cells sorted from blood, collected in a trial of the OX40 agonist ivuxolimab. The receptors were gathered from an adult with an advanced solid tumor such as melanoma, head and neck, liver or kidney cancer. CDR3s include the opening cysteine and the closing phenylalanine or tryptophan. Fields, in order: J gene, D gene, V gene, clone size, CDR3 DNA, CDR3 protein. The D gene is left open where the match is weak. Not all rows give a size; the values are once, few, many and, for expanded clones, a class.

j_call: TRBJ2-1
d_call: TRBD1
v_call: TRBV4-1
clone_size: -
cdr3_nt: TGCGCCAGCAGCCAGTTAGGGTTAAGGACAGGGGGGGACAATGAGCAGTTCTTC
cdr3_aa: CASSQLGLRTGGDNEQFF

j_call: TRBJ1-4
d_call: -
v_call: TRBV27
clone_size: -
cdr3_nt: TGTGCCAGCAGTTGGTCCCAGGGAGCAACTAATGAAAAACTGTTTTTT
cdr3_aa: CASSWSQGATNEKLFF

j_call: TRBJ1-5
d_call: -
v_call: TRBV4-1
clone_size: -
cdr3_nt: TGCGCCAGCAGCCTAAGACGGGACGCCTATCAGCCCCAGCATTTT
cdr3_aa: CASSLRRDAYQPQHF

j_call: TRBJ2-3
d_call: -
v_call: TRBV12-5
clone_size: once
cdr3_nt: TGTGCTAGTGGTTCCCTAGATACGCAGTATTTT
cdr3_aa: CASGSLDTQYF

j_call: TRBJ2-7
d_call: -
v_call: TRBV5-5
clone_size: -
cdr3_nt: TGTGCCAGCAGCTTGGCGACCCAGATCCCCTACGAGCAGTACTTC
cdr3_aa: CASSLATQIPYEQYF

j_call: TRBJ1-1
d_call: -
v_call: TRBV11-3
clone_size: few
cdr3_nt: TGTGCCAGCAGCCCTTGGACGGTGAACACTGAAGCTTTCTTT
cdr3_aa: CASSPWTVNTEAFF

j_call: TRBJ1-5
d_call: TRBD1
v_call: TRBV19
clone_size: -
cdr3_nt: TGTGCCAGTAGTCCAAGGGACAGGGTGAATCAGCCCCAGCATTTT
cdr3_aa: CASSPRDRVNQPQHF

j_call: TRBJ2-3
d_call: -
v_call: TRBV7-2
clone_size: -
cdr3_nt: TGTGCCAGCAGCCGGGGAACAGATACGCAGTATTTT
cdr3_aa: CASSRGTDTQYF

j_call: TRBJ1-3
d_call: -
v_call: TRBV14
clone_size: -
cdr3_nt: TGTGCCAGCAGCAAAGCAGGGAAATACTCTGGAAACACCATATATTTT
cdr3_aa: CASSKAGKYSGNTIYF

j_call: TRBJ2-1
d_call: -
v_call: TRBV5-1
clone_size: once
cdr3_nt: TGCGCCAGCAGCTTGGCCCCCAGTGGGGGGAGTCTAAATGAGCAGTTCTTC
cdr3_aa: CASSLAPSGGSLNEQFF

j_call: TRBJ1-3
d_call: -
v_call: TRBV10-3
clone_size: -
cdr3_nt: TGTGCCATCAGTGAGTCGCTGGGAAACACCATATATTTT
cdr3_aa: CAISESLGNTIYF

j_call: TRBJ2-5
d_call: TRBD2
v_call: TRBV4-1
clone_size: -
cdr3_nt: TGCGCCAGCAGCCAACTTGCGGGAGAGGAGACCCAGTACTTC
cdr3_aa: CASSQLAGEETQYF

j_call: TRBJ1-2
d_call: TRBD1
v_call: TRBV10-2
clone_size: -
cdr3_nt: TGCGCCACCTCGGACAGGGTCTATGGCTACACCTTC
cdr3_aa: CATSDRVYGYTF

j_call: TRBJ2-5
d_call: -
v_call: TRBV28
clone_size: -
cdr3_nt: TGTGCCAGCAACCCACCCTGGGATGAAGAGACCCAGTACTTC
cdr3_aa: CASNPPWDEETQYF

j_call: TRBJ2-7
d_call: TRBD1
v_call: TRBV4-3
clone_size: -
cdr3_nt: TGCGCCAGCAGCCGATCGACAGGGGGCTACGAGCAGTACTTC
cdr3_aa: CASSRSTGGYEQYF

j_call: TRBJ1-4
d_call: -
v_call: TRBV4-3
clone_size: -
cdr3_nt: TGCGCCAGCAGCCAACGCGAGGGATTCGGGAAACTGTTTTTT
cdr3_aa: CASSQREGFGKLFF

j_call: TRBJ1-1
d_call: -
v_call: TRBV4-1
clone_size: -
cdr3_nt: TGCGCCAGCAGCCAATCGGGCCCGAACACTGAAGCTTTCTTT
cdr3_aa: CASSQSGPNTEAFF

j_call: TRBJ1-2
d_call: -
v_call: TRBV9
clone_size: -
cdr3_nt: TGTGCCAGCAGCGTAGTCGGTGGACAGCATGGCTACACCTTC
cdr3_aa: CASSVVGGQHGYTF

j_call: TRBJ2-3
d_call: TRBD2
v_call: TRBV5-4
clone_size: -
cdr3_nt: TGTGCCAGCAGCTTTGGCCTAGCGGGGGGAGATACGCAGTATTTT
cdr3_aa: CASSFGLAGGDTQYF

j_call: TRBJ2-7
d_call: TRBD1
v_call: TRBV4-1
clone_size: -
cdr3_nt: TGCGCCAGCAGCCAAACAGGGGGCTTATACGAGCAGTACTTC
cdr3_aa: CASSQTGGLYEQYF

j_call: TRBJ2-2
d_call: TRBD1
v_call: TRBV28
clone_size: -
cdr3_nt: TGTGCCAGCAATATTGGACAGGGGGGTACCGGGGAGCTGTTTTTT
cdr3_aa: CASNIGQGGTGELFF

j_call: TRBJ2-1
d_call: -
v_call: TRBV10-2
clone_size: -
cdr3_nt: TGCGCCAGCAAGGTGAATGAGCAGTTCTTC
cdr3_aa: CASKVNEQFF

j_call: TRBJ2-3
d_call: -
v_call: TRBV7-3
clone_size: -
cdr3_nt: TGTGCCAGCAGCTTATGGGGGGGCACAGATACGCAGTATTTT
cdr3_aa: CASSLWGGTDTQYF

j_call: TRBJ2-7
d_call: -
v_call: TRBV28
clone_size: -
cdr3_nt: TGTGCCTCGAGGGGGGTAAGCTCCTACGAGCAGTACTTC
cdr3_aa: CASRGVSSYEQYF

j_call: TRBJ2-2
d_call: -
v_call: TRBV6-5
clone_size: -
cdr3_nt: TGTGCCAGCAGTACGGGGGAAGACACCGGGGAGCTGTTTTTT
cdr3_aa: CASSTGEDTGELFF

j_call: TRBJ2-2
d_call: -
v_call: TRBV29-1
clone_size: -
cdr3_nt: TGCAGCGTCGATCGAGAGGACCGAAGTAGCGGGGAGCTGTTTTTT
cdr3_aa: CSVDREDRSSGELFF

j_call: TRBJ2-3
d_call: -
v_call: TRBV6-5
clone_size: -
cdr3_nt: TGTGCCAGCAGTTACGACACAGATACGCAGTATTTT
cdr3_aa: CASSYDTDTQYF

j_call: TRBJ1-5
d_call: -
v_call: TRBV2
clone_size: -
cdr3_nt: TGTGCCAGCAGTGAACAAGACAATCAGCCCCAGCATTTT
cdr3_aa: CASSEQDNQPQHF

j_call: TRBJ2-1
d_call: -
v_call: TRBV5-8
clone_size: -
cdr3_nt: TGTGCCAGCACCCCGCGATACAATGAGCAGTTCTTC
cdr3_aa: CASTPRYNEQFF

j_call: TRBJ1-5
d_call: -
v_call: TRBV28
clone_size: -
cdr3_nt: TGTGCCAGCGGGCGGAGGGAGGCGGGTCAGCCCCAGCATTTT
cdr3_aa: CASGRREAGQPQHF

j_call: TRBJ1-2
d_call: -
v_call: TRBV7-9
clone_size: -
cdr3_nt: TGTGCCAGCACGGGGTTTTTCGGCAGGGGCCCTTATGGCTACACCTTC
cdr3_aa: CASTGFFGRGPYGYTF

j_call: TRBJ2-1
d_call: -
v_call: TRBV29-1
clone_size: -
cdr3_nt: TGCAGCGTTGAACTTCCCAAACGTAGCTCCTACAATGAGCAGTTCTTC
cdr3_aa: CSVELPKRSSYNEQFF

j_call: TRBJ2-7
d_call: TRBD2
v_call: TRBV27
clone_size: once
cdr3_nt: TGTGCCAGCAGTTTATCGGGCGGGGGGGCAGGGGATGGGTACGAGCAGTACTTC
cdr3_aa: CASSLSGGGAGDGYEQYF

j_call: TRBJ1-6
d_call: -
v_call: TRBV6-5
clone_size: once
cdr3_nt: TGTGCCAGCAGCCCCGGGGTATCACCCCTCCACTTT
cdr3_aa: CASSPGVSPLHF

j_call: TRBJ2-3
d_call: -
v_call: TRBV7-7
clone_size: -
cdr3_nt: TGTGCTAGCAGCTCCGGGACCAGCACAGATACGCAGTATTTT
cdr3_aa: CASSSGTSTDTQYF

j_call: TRBJ1-4
d_call: -
v_call: TRBV7-6
clone_size: -
cdr3_nt: TGTGCCAGCAGCCAGGGGCGCGGGGGCCGGGGTGAAAAACTGTTTTTT
cdr3_aa: CASSQGRGGRGEKLFF

j_call: TRBJ1-6
d_call: -
v_call: TRBV4-1
clone_size: -
cdr3_nt: TGCGCCAGCAGCCAAGCCGTCCCGGGACCCCACAACGGGCCACCCCTCCACTTT
cdr3_aa: CASSQAVPGPHNGPPLHF

j_call: TRBJ2-7
d_call: -
v_call: TRBV29-1
clone_size: -
cdr3_nt: TGCAGCGTTGTGGGGGTCCGGGAGCAGTACTTC
cdr3_aa: CSVVGVREQYF

j_call: TRBJ1-5
d_call: -
v_call: TRBV27
clone_size: -
cdr3_nt: TGTGCCAGCAGCCAAACCCCCGGGAATAGCAATCAGCCCCAGCATTTT
cdr3_aa: CASSQTPGNSNQPQHF

j_call: TRBJ2-3
d_call: -
v_call: TRBV28
clone_size: -
cdr3_nt: TGTGCCAGCAGGACCCTGGGGGATACGCAGTATTTT
cdr3_aa: CASRTLGDTQYF

j_call: TRBJ1-5
d_call: -
v_call: TRBV19
clone_size: -
cdr3_nt: TGTGCCAGTACCCCGGGGCAGGCCCCTAGCAATCAGCCCCAGCATTTT
cdr3_aa: CASTPGQAPSNQPQHF

j_call: TRBJ2-7
d_call: TRBD2
v_call: TRBV19
clone_size: -
cdr3_nt: TGTGCCAGTAGTTCGGGACTAGCGGCCTACGAGCAGTACTTC
cdr3_aa: CASSSGLAAYEQYF

j_call: TRBJ2-5
d_call: TRBD2
v_call: TRBV14
clone_size: -
cdr3_nt: TGTGCCAGCAGCCAAGGAATAGGACTAGCGGGGGGGCCACGTGAGACCCAGTACTTC
cdr3_aa: CASSQGIGLAGGPRETQYF

j_call: TRBJ2-7
d_call: -
v_call: TRBV28
clone_size: few
cdr3_nt: TGTGCCAGCAGCCTTTCGGGCGAGCAGTACTTC
cdr3_aa: CASSLSGEQYF

j_call: TRBJ2-7
d_call: -
v_call: TRBV4-1
clone_size: -
cdr3_nt: TGCGCCAGCAGCCAAATCTTTAGCGGTGGCTTGGCCTACGAGCAGTACTTC
cdr3_aa: CASSQIFSGGLAYEQYF

j_call: TRBJ2-2
d_call: -
v_call: TRBV5-8
clone_size: -
cdr3_nt: TGTGCCAGCAGCTTGGGTCCTCTGAACACCGGGGAGCTGTTTTTT
cdr3_aa: CASSLGPLNTGELFF

j_call: TRBJ1-2
d_call: -
v_call: TRBV23-1
clone_size: -
cdr3_nt: TGCGCCAGCAGTCAAAGAGGAGATGGCTATGGCTACACCTTC
cdr3_aa: CASSQRGDGYGYTF

j_call: TRBJ1-2
d_call: -
v_call: TRBV12-5
clone_size: -
cdr3_nt: TGTGCTAGTGGTTTACATGGGGGCCTCGGGACGGATTTCTATGGCTACACCTTC
cdr3_aa: CASGLHGGLGTDFYGYTF

j_call: TRBJ1-5
d_call: TRBD1
v_call: TRBV2
clone_size: -
cdr3_nt: TGTGCCAGCAGTGAAGGACAGGGCGGGCAGCCCCAGCATTTT
cdr3_aa: CASSEGQGGQPQHF

j_call: TRBJ2-1
d_call: -
v_call: TRBV4-1
clone_size: -
cdr3_nt: TGCGCCAGCAGCCAAGGGCCCGGGACCCCCAATGAGCAGTTCTTC
cdr3_aa: CASSQGPGTPNEQFF